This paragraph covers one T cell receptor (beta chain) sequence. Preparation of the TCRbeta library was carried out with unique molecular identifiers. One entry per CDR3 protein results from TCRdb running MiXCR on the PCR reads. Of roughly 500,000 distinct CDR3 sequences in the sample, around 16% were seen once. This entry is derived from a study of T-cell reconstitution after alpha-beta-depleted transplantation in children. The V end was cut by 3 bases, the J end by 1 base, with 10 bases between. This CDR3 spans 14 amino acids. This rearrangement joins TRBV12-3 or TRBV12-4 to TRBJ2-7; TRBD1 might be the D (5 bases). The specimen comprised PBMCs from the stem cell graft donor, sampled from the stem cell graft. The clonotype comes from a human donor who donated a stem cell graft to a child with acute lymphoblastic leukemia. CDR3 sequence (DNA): TGTGCCAGCAGTTTTAGGGGAAAATCCTACGAGCAGTACTTC. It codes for CASSFRGKSYEQYF.